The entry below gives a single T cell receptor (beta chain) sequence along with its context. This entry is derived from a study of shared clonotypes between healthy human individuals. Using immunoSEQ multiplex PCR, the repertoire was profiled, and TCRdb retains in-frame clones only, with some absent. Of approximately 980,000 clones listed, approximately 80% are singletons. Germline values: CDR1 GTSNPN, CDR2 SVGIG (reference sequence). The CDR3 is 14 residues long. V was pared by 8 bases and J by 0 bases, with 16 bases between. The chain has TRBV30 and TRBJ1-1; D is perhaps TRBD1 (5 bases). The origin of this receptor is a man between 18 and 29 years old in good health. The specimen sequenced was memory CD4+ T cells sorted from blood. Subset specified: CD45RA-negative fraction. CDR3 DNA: TGTGCCGTAAGTCGGGGGGACCTGAACACTGAAGCTTTCTTT. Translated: CAVSRGDLNTEAFF.